This T cell receptor (beta chain) appears in the sequencing data of a study of low-dose radiotherapy and immunotherapy resistance in tumors (dated by TCRdb to between 2022 and 2023). About the investigation overall: Cohort 1 received 0.5 Gy per fraction every 2 weeks, with a prescribed total PTV dose of 6.5 Gy. Cohort 2 received 1 Gy per fraction every two weeks, with a total of 13 Gy over 26 weeks. Patients were given nivolumab as a 240 mg flat dose every two weeks and ipilimumab at 1 mg/kg every six weeks, with both drugs delivered intravenously. Intravenous cyclophosphamide at 200 mg/m2 was administered every two weeks, one day ahead of each radiation and immunotherapy administration. Starting on cycle 1 day 1, patients took 300 mg of aspirin by mouth once daily for four cycles. Trial participants were not randomized into treatment groups. Eight patients were included in the translational analysis, namely three from the first dose cohort plus the first five from the second dose cohort.

Turning to this clonotype: Its antigen has not been determined. The record has no base qualities; no much larger clone is one base away.

To make first-strand cDNA, Superscript III was used along with a set of TRAV- and TRBV-specific primers so that both the TCRalpha and TCRbeta chains were covered. TCRs were amplified with Phusion for 15 to 20 PCR cycles using a constant-region primer together with the adapter attached to the V primers. Isolated mRNA was amplified with the MessageAmp II aRNA Amplification Kit, using a roughly 15-hour in vitro transcription at 37°C. The Dynabeads mRNA DIRECT Purification Kit was used to isolate the mRNA for TCR sequencing. A second approximately 24-cycle Phusion PCR added indexed Illumina adapters, and products were purified with AMPure XP beads. In the original analysis: Custom Perl scripts were used to pool TCR sequences that encoded the same protein, to remove out-of-frame sequences, and to calculate the abundance of each clonotype. TCR sequences supported by only a single read were excluded from analysis. Shannon entropy, Gini index, clonality, richness, and the frequency of TCRs shared between repertoires were included as repertoire metrics. The raw public data were reprocessed by TCRdb itself: fastp quality trimming at Q25, MiXCR clonotype calling, in-frame beta chains only. One record per CDR3 amino acid sequence lists the most common genes and DNA. None of the V and J calls come from the authors' own analysis; TCRdb made them. A total of 9,500 to 14,000 distinct CDR3 sequences appear in this sample, 65% of them only once. Clones ranked in the top ten supply about an eighth of the sample.

The CDR3 sequence holds 13 residues, the cysteine and phenylalanine included. The only DNA kept is the CDR3, 39 bases in frame from the first base. V is clipped by 6 bases and J by 6 bases, and the sequence between their germline boundaries is 13 bases long. The germline V gene provides CDR1 LGHNA and CDR2 YSLEER. Donors were enrolled in RACIN, a single-arm phase I dose-escalation trial combining nivolumab, ipilimumab, aspirin, low-dose cyclophosphamide and low-dose radiotherapy. Eligible patients had advanced, TIL-negative solid tumors. The chain couples TRBV4-3 to TRBJ2-3, with the D gene too uncertain to name. The clonotype originates from a human donor with advanced metastatic prostate, ovarian, gallbladder or colorectal cancer (not recorded which). This table probably holds off-target reads from a library built for another chain. The DNA is TGCGCCAGCAGTACCGAGAAAGGGGATACGCAGTATTTT. This gives the protein CASSTEKGDTQYF.